These T cell receptor beta chains were read from a single sample in a study of long-term antiretroviral therapy in people with HIV. TCRdb keeps only in-frame clones here, not all; method: immunoSEQ multiplex PCR. The repertoire holds about 22,000 clones, around four fifths seen once, with 9.5% to 15% in the top ten. The input for sequencing was unsorted PBMCs, taken 1.6 years after starting antiretroviral therapy. The receptor set was obtained from a man aged 35 to 55 with HIV. CDR3s include the opening cysteine and the closing phenylalanine or tryptophan. The D gene is left open where the match is weak. Clone sizes are given selectively: once, few, many, or a class where the clone is expanded.

v_gene	abundance	j_gene	d_gene	CDR3nt	CDR3aa
TRBV12-5	.	TRBJ2-3	TRBD2	TGTGCTAGTGGTTCAGGGGCTAGCGGGAACACAGATACGCAGTATTTT	CASGSGASGNTDTQYF
TRBV18	.	TRBJ2-1	TRBD1	TGTGCCAGCTCACCACAGGGGCAGGGGGCCTACTCCTACAATGAGCAGTTCTTC	CASSPQGQGAYSYNEQFF
TRBV9	.	TRBJ1-1	TRBD1	TGTGCCAGCAGCGTAAAGGGGGCGGACACTGAAGCTTTCTTT	CASSVKGADTEAFF
TRBV27	.	TRBJ2-1	TRBD1	TGTGCCAGCAGTTCCCCGACAGGGGGTTCCTACAATGAGCAGTTCTTC	CASSSPTGGSYNEQFF
TRBV4-1	.	TRBJ2-1	TRBD2	TGCGCCAGCAGCCAAGATGTGGGACTAGCGGGAGCGTGGAATGAGCAGTTCTTC	CASSQDVGLAGAWNEQFF
TRBV14	.	TRBJ1-2	.	TGTGCCAGCAGCCAGAGAGCCCTCGGGACGAACTTAGACCTCGCCTATGGCTACACCTTC	CASSQRALGTNLDLAYGYTF
TRBV7-3	.	TRBJ2-1	.	TGTGCCAGCAGCTATCAGGGATCCCCCTACAATGAGCAGTTCTTC	CASSYQGSPYNEQFF
TRBV7-9	.	TRBJ1-2	.	TGTGCCAGCAGCTCCCAATACTATGGCTACACCTTC	CASSSQYYGYTF
TRBV19	once	TRBJ2-2	TRBD2	TGTGCCAGTAGTATAGGGGGGGGACTAGCGGGGAACTCCGGGGAGCTGTTTTTT	CASSIGGGLAGNSGELFF
TRBV4-2	.	TRBJ2-3	.	TGTGCCAGCAGCCCAAGGTCGGGCTCAGATACGCAGTATTTT	CASSPRSGSDTQYF
TRBV27	once	TRBJ2-2	TRBD2	TGTGCCAGCAGCCGACTAGCGGGAGGGGGCACCGGGGAGCTGTTTTTT	CASSRLAGGGTGELFF
TRBV5-6	.	TRBJ2-1	.	TGTGCCAGCACCCTAGTTGGTAACTACAATGAGCAGTTCTTC	CASTLVGNYNEQFF
TRBV29-1	.	TRBJ2-6	.	TGCAGCGTGAGTGGAGGGGGGGTGTCTGGGGCCAACGTCCTGACTTTC	CSVSGGGVSGANVLTF
TRBV2	.	TRBJ2-7	.	TGTGCCAGCAGTGGAACAGGGAGTTCAGGGGACGAGCAGTACTTC	CASSGTGSSGDEQYF
TRBV9	.	TRBJ2-7	TRBD2	TGTGCCAGCAGCGTAGGGGCGGGGGGTTACTACGAGCAGTACTTC	CASSVGAGGYYEQYF
TRBV19	.	TRBJ1-5	.	TGTGCCAGTAGATCCGGGGTTCAGCCCCAGCATTTT	CASRSGVQPQHF
TRBV7-9	few	TRBJ2-2	.	TGTGCCAGCAGCGGGGGACGGTCAAACAGGGTAGCCGGGGAGCTGTTTTTT	CASSGGRSNRVAGELFF
TRBV4-1	.	TRBJ2-3	.	TGCGCCAGCAGCCAAGATCTGGTAGGGGGAGTGACAGATACGCAGTATTTT	CASSQDLVGGVTDTQYF